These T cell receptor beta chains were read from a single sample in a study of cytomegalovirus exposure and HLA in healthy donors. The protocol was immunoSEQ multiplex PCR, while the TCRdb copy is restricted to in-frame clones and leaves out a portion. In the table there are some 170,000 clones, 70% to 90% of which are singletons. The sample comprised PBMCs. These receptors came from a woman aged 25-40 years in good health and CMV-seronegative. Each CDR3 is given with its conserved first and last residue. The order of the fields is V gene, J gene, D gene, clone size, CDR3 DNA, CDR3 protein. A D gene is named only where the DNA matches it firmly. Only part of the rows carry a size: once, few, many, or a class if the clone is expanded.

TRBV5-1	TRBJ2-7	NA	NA	TGCGCCAGCAGCCCCGGGGGCTCCTACGAGCAGTACTTC	CASSPGGSYEQYF
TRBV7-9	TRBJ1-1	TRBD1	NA	TGTGCCAGCAGCCCTCGGACAGGGGGGCCTGAAGCTTTCTTT	CASSPRTGGPEAFF
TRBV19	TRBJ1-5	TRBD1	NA	TGTGCCGGCGGGACAGGGGGACATCAGCCCCAGCATTTT	CAGGTGGHQPQHF
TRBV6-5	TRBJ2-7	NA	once	TGTGCCAGCAGTTCACTATACACCTACGAGCAGTACTTC	CASSSLYTYEQYF
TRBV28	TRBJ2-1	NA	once	TGTGCCAGCAGTTCTGGACAGATCTACAATGAGCAGTTCTTC	CASSSGQIYNEQFF
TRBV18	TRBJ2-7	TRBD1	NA	TGTGCCAGCTCACCAGACAGGGCCGAGCAGTACTTC	CASSPDRAEQYF
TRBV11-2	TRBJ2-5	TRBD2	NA	TGTGCCAGCAGCTCTAGCGGGGGGTCCCAGTACTTC	CASSSSGGSQYF
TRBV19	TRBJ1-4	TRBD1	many	TGTGCCAGTAGTCGGTTGACAGGGGCAGGAGAAAAACTGTTTTTT	CASSRLTGAGEKLFF
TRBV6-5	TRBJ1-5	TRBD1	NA	TGTGCCAGCAGTCACGACAGGGGGAGCAATCAGCCCCAGCATTTT	CASSHDRGSNQPQHF
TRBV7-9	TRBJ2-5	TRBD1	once	TGTGCCAGCAGCTTACCAGGGGGAGAGACCCAGTACTTC	CASSLPGGETQYF
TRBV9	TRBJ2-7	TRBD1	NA	TGTGCCAGCAGCGTAGGGGACAGGTATTACGAGCAGTACTTC	CASSVGDRYYEQYF
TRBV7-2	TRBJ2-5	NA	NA	TGTGCCAGCAGCCCCAGCGGAGGTCCCCAAGAGACCCAGTACTTC	CASSPSGGPQETQYF
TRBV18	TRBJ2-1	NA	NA	TGTGCCAGCTCACCACCGAAAAGGCCAGGCTACAATGAGCAGTTCTTC	CASSPPKRPGYNEQFF
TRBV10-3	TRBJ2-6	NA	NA	TGTGCCATCAGTGATGACAACTCTGGGGCCAACGTCCTGACTTTC	CAISDDNSGANVLTF
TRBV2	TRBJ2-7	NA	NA	TGTGCCAGCACCCTGGACACCCTCTACGAGCAGTACTTC	CASTLDTLYEQYF
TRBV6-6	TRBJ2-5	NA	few	TGTGCCAGCAGTTACGCAGGGCAAGAGACCCAGTACTTC	CASSYAGQETQYF
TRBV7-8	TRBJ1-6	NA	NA	TGTGCCAGCAGCCCAACGCCCGGGTATAATTCACCCCTCCACTTT	CASSPTPGYNSPLHF
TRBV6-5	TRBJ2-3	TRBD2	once	TGTGCCAGCAGGACAACTAGCGGACGCACAGATACGCAGTATTTT	CASRTTSGRTDTQYF
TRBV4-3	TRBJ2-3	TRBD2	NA	TGCGCCAGCAGCCAGAGGGGGACTAGCGGAGCAGATACGCAGTATTTT	CASSQRGTSGADTQYF
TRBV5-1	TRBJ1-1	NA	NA	TGCGCCAGCAGCTTGGTAGAGAGGGATCCGGCTTTCTTT	CASSLVERDPAFF
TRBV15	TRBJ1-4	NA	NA	TGTGCCACCAGCATGGGAAGGCAACAAACAGGTGTCGGGGAAAAACTGTTTTTT	CATSMGRQQTGVGEKLFF
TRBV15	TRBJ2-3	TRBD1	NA	TGTGCCACCGGCCAGGGGCAGGGGGCTTTGGATACGCAGTATTTT	CATGQGQGALDTQYF
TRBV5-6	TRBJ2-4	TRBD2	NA	TGTGCCAGCAGCGAGATTATAGCGGGGGGGAACAAAAACATTCAGTACTTC	CASSEIIAGGNKNIQYF
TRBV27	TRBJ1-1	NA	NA	TGTGCCAGCAGTTTGTCCATCGTGGCCCCCACTGAAGCTTTCTTT	CASSLSIVAPTEAFF
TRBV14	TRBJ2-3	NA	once	TGTGCCAGCAGCCGAAACGGACTATCCTCAGATACGCAGTATTTT	CASSRNGLSSDTQYF
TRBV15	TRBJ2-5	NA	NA	TGTGCCACCAGCCGTGAGGGACAAGAGACCCAGTACTTC	CATSREGQETQYF
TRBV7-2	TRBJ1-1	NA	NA	TGTGCCAGCAGCTTAGGTTCATGGGAGGAAGCTTTCTTT	CASSLGSWEEAFF
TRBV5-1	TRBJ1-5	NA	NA	TGCGCCAGCAGCGCTGGCGGTAGCAATCAGCCCCAGCATTTT	CASSAGGSNQPQHF
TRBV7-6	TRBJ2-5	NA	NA	TGTGCCAGCAGCCCCCAGGGGTATGGGACCCAGTACTTC	CASSPQGYGTQYF
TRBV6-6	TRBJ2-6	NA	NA	TGTGCCAGCACCAACTCTGGGGCCAACGTCCTGACTTTC	CASTNSGANVLTF
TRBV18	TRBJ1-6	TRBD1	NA	TGTGCCAGCTCACCGGGACAGGGAGGTTCACCCCTCCACTTT	CASSPGQGGSPLHF
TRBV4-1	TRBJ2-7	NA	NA	TGCGCCAGCAGCCAAGTTTCAGGGATCTACGAGCAGTACTTC	CASSQVSGIYEQYF
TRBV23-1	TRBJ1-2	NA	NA	TGCGCCAGCAGCGCGCGGGGCAGTGTGGGTTCCTATGGCTACACCTTC	CASSARGSVGSYGYTF
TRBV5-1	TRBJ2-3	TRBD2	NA	TGCGCCAGCACCCTGGGAGCGGGAGGGCAGGATACGCAGTATTTT	CASTLGAGGQDTQYF
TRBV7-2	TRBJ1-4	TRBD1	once	TGTGCCAGCAGCCGGGACAGGGCAACTAATGAAAAACTGTTTTTT	CASSRDRATNEKLFF
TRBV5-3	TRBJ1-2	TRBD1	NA	TGTGCCAGAAGTTCGGGGACAGGGGGCGAGAAGAACTATGGCTACACCTTC	CARSSGTGGEKNYGYTF
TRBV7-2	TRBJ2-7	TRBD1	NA	TGTGCCAGCAGCCCCAGGACAGGACGACCAGCCTACGAGCAGTACTTC	CASSPRTGRPAYEQYF
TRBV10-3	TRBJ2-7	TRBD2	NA	TGTGCCATCAGTGACGCGACTAGCGGGTACTACGAGCAGTACTTC	CAISDATSGYYEQYF
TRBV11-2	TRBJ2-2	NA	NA	TGTGCCAGCAGCTTAATAGCGCGCACCGGGGAGCTGTTTTTT	CASSLIARTGELFF